This T cell receptor beta chain comes out of a study of human CD4 T cells and Enterobacteriaceae (dated by TCRdb to the early 2020s). CDR1 and CDR2 are read off the germline V gene (reference sequence) as DFQATT and SNEGSKA. Its CDR3 holds 11 amino acids, cysteine through phenylalanine. Only CDR3 DNA is held: 33 bases, read in frame from base 1. V sheds 5 bases and J sheds 3 bases, leaving 8 bases between their ends. Comment on this clone: Its antigen remains unidentified. No base-level quality is on record; no much larger clone is a single base apart.

The research as a whole found: In ex vivo samples, clonotypes with broad cross-reactivity seemed more expanded than specific clonotypes, as 11 of 19 and about 65% of the roughly 35 fell within the top 5%. The reactivity of ex vivo clonotypes was inferred solely through the matching of nucleotide sequences to CFSE-low cultures from the same donors.

Memory CD4+ T cells, defined as all CD4+ cells other than CD45RA+CCR7+CD95- naive cells, were FACS-sorted on a FACSAria III to a purity of over 95%. Blood from healthy donors came from blood donation centers in Switzerland. Positive selection with CD4 and CD14 magnetic microbeads was used to enrich total CD4+ T cells and monocytes. CD8+, CD14+, CD16+, CD56+, CD19+ and CD25-bright cells were excluded before sorting. To assess in vivo expansion of bacteria-reactive clonotypes, total memory CD4+ T cells from a couple of blood donors were sequenced directly ex vivo. Isolation of peripheral blood mononuclear cells from donor blood was performed with Ficoll-Paque Plus. Deep-level sequencing, with a detection sensitivity of one cell in 200,000, was applied to the ex vivo total memory CD4+ samples. The QIAamp DNA Micro Kit was used to extract genomic DNA from cell pellets, and spectrophotometry was used to check the quantity and purity of the genomic DNA. TCR Vbeta CDR3 regions were amplified with the immunoSEQ multiplex PCR assay. Amplicons were sequenced on the Illumina HiSeq platform. The retrieved sequences were 87 nucleotides in length and included the CDR3 region. The original methods were these. Each unique productive TCR Vbeta nucleotide sequence counted as a clonotype and was quantified by productive template frequency from ImmunoSEQ Analyzer V3.0. A threshold set at the top 5th percentile of each frequency-ranked repertoire was used to define expanded clonotypes. The R package fossil was used to compute repertoire overlap as Chao-Jaccard, and the R package MASS was used to visualize the overlap by nonmetric multidimensional scaling. The source is immuneACCESS, and TCRdb retained only in-frame sequences with V and J called. Part of the clones is not carried over; for the studies checked, unresolved V genes explain less than half of this, and the remainder is unexplained. That table gives V, J and clone size, and the DNA gave D and trimming. In this sample the table shows about 29,000 clones, 70% to 85% of which occur a single time. Around 1.5% of the sample is held by the ten biggest clonotypes.

The receptor was derived from a human donor in good health. The receptor chain draws on TRBV20-1 and TRBJ2-7, with the D gene call left open. The specimen sequenced was memory CD4+ T cells from blood. Read against the paper, the sample's cell subset or site label means: total memory CD4 T cells sorted directly ex vivo, unstimulated. The DNA reads as follows: TGCAGTGCTTATCGTCTCTACGAGCAGTACTTC. Its translation reads: CSAYRLYEQYF.